The entry below describes one T cell receptor beta chain. Its matching antigen is unknown. The data were obtained in a study of T cell responses to AZD1222 COVID-19 vaccine. Regarding the study as a whole: Close to half of spike-specific TCRs reportedly recognize unmutated variant regions. The study identified only six AZD1222 recipients as seropositive at baseline.

Clones were sequenced by immunoSEQ multiplex PCR, and TCRdb holds only the in-frame ones, with some missing. The sample holds about 200,000 clones; about 92% are singletons and the top ten take less than 1.2%. The CDR3 is 12 amino acids. Germline V CDR1 and CDR2: SGHTA, FQGTGA. V lost 5 bases, J lost 9 bases, and 11 bases lay in between. The TCR was taken from an adult in good health. The sequencing here drew on peripheral blood, taken on day 0 of MenACWY control vaccination. This chain connects TRBV7-3 to TRBJ2-1; D uncertain. The CDR3 is CASSPGSGEQFF. Here the CDR3 DNA reads TGTGCCAGCAGCCCCGGGTCTGGTGAGCAGTTCTTC.